This TCR beta chain stems from a study of breast tumors, draining lymph nodes, adjacent tissues. Findings and caveats of the study: Data only fit, rather than demonstrated, lymph node origin of most tumor T cells. Tumors had less TCR diversity than lymph nodes, more than nontumor tissue. Tumor and nontumor repertoires were significantly more similar in luminal-like than in basal-like breast cancer. Findings are consistent with lymph node origin and intratumoral expansion of most tumor T cells.

This clonotype has just one count. The antigen remains undetermined. MiXCR, applied by TCRdb to the multiplex PCR reads, yields one record per CDR3 protein. The data show about 21,000 distinct CDR3 sequences, about 38% seen once. This CDR3 is 14 amino acids long. V gave up 8 bases and J gave up 10 bases; unmatched junction bases: 9. CDR1 is MGHRA and CDR2 is YSYEKL in the germline V gene. The sample taken for sequencing was breast tumor tissue. The receptor's source is a female donor with breast cancer. Some clones in this sample may be carry-over from other donors' samples. The rearrangement uses TRBV4-1 and TRBJ1-6, with 9 bases aligning to TRBD1. DNA of the CDR3: TGCGCCAGCCATCCCGGGGGACAGGGCTCACCCCTCCACTTT. This encodes CASHPGGQGSPLHF.